A selection of T cell receptor beta chains follows, all from one sample in a study of OX40 agonist ivuxolimab in advanced cancers. The method was immunoSEQ multiplex PCR; TCRdb's version includes in-frame clones alone and lacks a portion of them. The table records about 65,000 clones, roughly 80% of them present only once. The specimen was CD4+ or CD8+ T cells sorted from blood, collected in a trial of the OX40 agonist ivuxolimab. These receptor sequences come from an adult with an advanced solid tumor such as melanoma, head and neck, liver or kidney cancer. The CDR3 runs from the conserved cysteine through the conserved F or W. The order of the fields is clone size, V gene, J gene, D gene, CDR3 DNA, CDR3 protein. D genes are given only for firm matches. Rows give clone size only sometimes, using once, few, many, or a class for an expanded clone.

-	TRBV6-6	TRBJ2-7	-	TGTGCCAGCAGTTACTCCCAGGGGCCCTACGAGCAGTACTTC	CASSYSQGPYEQYF
few	TRBV7-6	TRBJ1-3	-	TGTGCCAGCAGCTCAGCAAGGGGAAACACCATATATTTT	CASSSARGNTIYF
-	TRBV7-9	TRBJ1-1	-	TGTGCCAGCAGCCGCAGCAACACTGAAGCTTTCTTT	CASSRSNTEAFF
-	TRBV27	TRBJ1-2	-	TGTGCCAGCAGTCCGACACGAAGCTCGGGTGGCTACACCTTC	CASSPTRSSGGYTF
-	TRBV7-9	TRBJ2-7	-	TGTGCCAGCAGCCCCGAGAGGTACGAGCAGTACTTC	CASSPERYEQYF
-	TRBV11-3	TRBJ2-1	TRBD2	TGTGCCAGCAGCTTAGGTACTAGCGGGAGCAATGAGCAGTTCTTC	CASSLGTSGSNEQFF
-	TRBV5-6	TRBJ2-1	TRBD1	TGTGCCAGCAGCTTGGACAGGGGGGCTGAAGGGTTCCATGAGCAGTTCTTC	CASSLDRGAEGFHEQFF
-	TRBV5-1	TRBJ1-6	-	TGCGCCAGCAGCTTCCAGGGTACGAATTCACCCCTCCACTTT	CASSFQGTNSPLHF
-	TRBV2	TRBJ2-2	-	TGTGCCAGCAGTGGACTAACCACCGGGGAGCTGTTTTTT	CASSGLTTGELFF
once	TRBV7-6	TRBJ1-1	TRBD1	TGTGCCAGCAGCTTAAGGTCAAACAGGGGGACTGAAGCTTTCTTT	CASSLRSNRGTEAFF
-	TRBV7-2	TRBJ1-2	TRBD1	TGTGCCAGCAGCTCCCGGGACAGGGGGTCCTACACCTTC	CASSSRDRGSYTF
-	TRBV5-1	TRBJ1-1	-	TGCGCCAGCAGCTTGACAGGGAATAGGGACACTGAAGCTTTCTTT	CASSLTGNRDTEAFF
-	TRBV18	TRBJ2-7	TRBD1	TGTGCCAGCTCACCTGCCGGACAGGTTTACTACGAGCAGTACTTC	CASSPAGQVYYEQYF
-	TRBV11-3	TRBJ2-2	TRBD2	TGTGCCAGCAGCCGAGTTTTCAGCGGGAGAGGCGTCGGGGAGCTGTTTTTT	CASSRVFSGRGVGELFF
-	TRBV5-1	TRBJ2-1	TRBD1	TGCGCCAGCAGCCTACCAACTGGGACAGGGTCCTACAATGAGCAGTTCTTC	CASSLPTGTGSYNEQFF
once	TRBV7-3	TRBJ1-1	-	TGTGCCAGCAGCCAGGGTGGCACTGAAGCTTTCTTT	CASSQGGTEAFF
-	TRBV30	TRBJ1-3	-	TGTGCCTGGAGTAGTACGAGGACACAGGTCTTCTCTGGAAACACCATATATTTT	CAWSSTRTQVFSGNTIYF
once	TRBV5-1	TRBJ2-1	TRBD2	TGCGCCAGCAGCTTGGGACTAGCGGGAGCCTATGAGCAGTTCTTC	CASSLGLAGAYEQFF
-	TRBV6-5	TRBJ2-3	TRBD2	TGTGCCAGCAGTTACGGCGCTAGCGGGAGAGATACGCAGTATTTT	CASSYGASGRDTQYF
-	TRBV9	TRBJ2-3	TRBD2	TGTGCCAGCAGCGTAGGGAGCGGGAGAGGTGATACGCAGTATTTT	CASSVGSGRGDTQYF
-	TRBV15	TRBJ2-4	-	TGTGCCACCAGCGCACGGCGGCAAGGCCTAGCCAAAAACATTCAGTACTTC	CATSARRQGLAKNIQYF
-	TRBV18	TRBJ1-1	-	TGTGCCAGCTCACCCGAGCAAATGAACACTGAAGCTTTCTTT	CASSPEQMNTEAFF
few	TRBV27	TRBJ2-6	TRBD1	TGTGCCAGCGCACCGGGACAGGGGGACTCTGGGGCCAACGTCCTGACTTTC	CASAPGQGDSGANVLTF
-	TRBV11-2	TRBJ2-6	-	TGTGCCAGCAGCTTAGACCCTGGGGCCAACGTCCTGACTTTC	CASSLDPGANVLTF
-	TRBV27	TRBJ2-1	-	TGTGCCAGCGCGGGGGCATCGTGGGATGAGCAGTTCTTC	CASAGASWDEQFF
once	TRBV5-4	TRBJ2-1	TRBD1	TGTGCCACCACCCTAGACAGGGGGAATTACAATGAGCAGTTCTTC	CATTLDRGNYNEQFF
-	TRBV2	TRBJ2-2	-	TGTGCCAGCAGCGAAGTTTGGACCGGGGAGCTGTTTTTT	CASSEVWTGELFF
-	TRBV18	TRBJ2-7	-	TGTGCCAGCTCAAACGGACTAACATCCTACGAGCAGTACTTC	CASSNGLTSYEQYF
-	TRBV5-1	TRBJ2-1	-	TGCGCCAGCAGCTTGGGCAATTCCGCCTGGTTCTTC	CASSLGNSAWFF
-	TRBV7-3	TRBJ2-2	TRBD2	TGTGCCAGCAGCCCGAGCGGGAAGGGAGCCGGGGAGCTGTTTTTT	CASSPSGKGAGELFF
-	TRBV7-9	TRBJ1-6	-	TGTGCCAGCAGCATTCGGACGAGTTCACCCCTCCACTTT	CASSIRTSSPLHF
-	TRBV9	TRBJ2-2	TRBD2	TGTGCCAGCAGCGTGGGACTAGCGGGAGAACGGCGCACCGGGGAGCTGTTTTTT	CASSVGLAGERRTGELFF
few	TRBV12-5	TRBJ1-5	-	TGTGCTAGTGGGAACAGGAATCAGCCCCAGCATTTT	CASGNRNQPQHF
-	TRBV18	TRBJ1-4	TRBD1	TGTGCCAGCTCACCCCCCAACAGGGGTCAAGGAGAAAAACTGTTTTTT	CASSPPNRGQGEKLFF